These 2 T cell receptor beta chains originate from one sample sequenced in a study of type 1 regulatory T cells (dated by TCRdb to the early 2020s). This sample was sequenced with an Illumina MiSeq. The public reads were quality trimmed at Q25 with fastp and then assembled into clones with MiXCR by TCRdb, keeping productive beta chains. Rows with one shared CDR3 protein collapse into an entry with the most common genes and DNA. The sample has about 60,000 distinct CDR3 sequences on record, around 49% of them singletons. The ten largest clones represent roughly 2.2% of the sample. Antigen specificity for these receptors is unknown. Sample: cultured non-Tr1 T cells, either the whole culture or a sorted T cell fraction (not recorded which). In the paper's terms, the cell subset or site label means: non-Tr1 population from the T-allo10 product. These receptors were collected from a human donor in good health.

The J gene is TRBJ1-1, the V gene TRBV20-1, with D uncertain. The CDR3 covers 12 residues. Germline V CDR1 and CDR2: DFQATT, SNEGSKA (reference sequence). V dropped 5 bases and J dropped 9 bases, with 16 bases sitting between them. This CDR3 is CSAWTGRTKAFF. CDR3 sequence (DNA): TGCAGTGCTTGGACCGGGCGAACTAAAGCTTTCTTT.

CDR3 protein: CASSPPTGTGFYEQYF. The CDR3 DNA follows: TGTGCCAGCTCACCACCCACCGGGACAGGGTTCTACGAGCAGTACTTC. V usage is TRBV18 and J usage is TRBJ2-7, with 9 bases identical to TRBD1. This CDR3 spans 16 amino acids. J gave up 3 bases and V 0 bases, and 6 bases lay outside the gene matches. Germline V gives CDR1 KGHSH, CDR2 LQKENI.